This is a list of T cell receptor beta chains from one sample in a study of patients and donors after allogeneic stem cell transplantation. Each CDR3 protein is one row after TCRdb ran MiXCR on the RT-PCR reads. This sample has about 410,000 distinct CDR3 sequences, with 16% found just once. Specimen: blood, either unsorted or a sorted T cell fraction (not recorded which). The source of these receptors is a human donor who was either an allogeneic HSCT recipient or a stem cell or donor lymphocyte infusion donor (not recorded which). It is not recorded whose cells these are; they may come from a transplant donor. Both conserved end residues are part of each CDR3. D genes are given only for firm matches. The listing skips clone size in some rows; elsewhere it reads once, few, many or a size class.

size	V	J	D	CDR3	DNA
.	TRBV13	TRBJ2-6	TRBD1	CASSSPGQGAWGANVLTF	TGTGCCAGCAGCTCGCCGGGACAGGGGGCGTGGGGGGCCAACGTCCTGACTTTC
.	TRBV5-6	TRBJ1-4	TRBD1	CASSLTGGRPNEKLFF	TGTGCCAGCAGCTTAACAGGGGGCCGACCAAATGAAAAACTGTTTTTT
few	TRBV5-1	TRBJ2-3	TRBD2	CASSLEVTRTSGGRSTDTQYF	TGCGCCAGCAGCTTGGAGGTCACCCGGACTAGCGGGGGGAGGAGCACAGATACGCAGTATTTT
many	TRBV20-1	TRBJ2-5	TRBD1	CSAIGRDRPSGGETQYF	TGCAGTGCTATAGGCCGGGACAGGCCCTCCGGGGGAGAGACCCAGTACTTC
few	TRBV5-1	TRBJ2-7	TRBD2	CASSLKFSGNYEQYF	TGCGCCAGCAGCTTGAAGTTTAGCGGGAACTACGAGCAGTACTTC
few	TRBV19	TRBJ1-1	.	CASRADLNTEAFF	TGTGCCAGTAGGGCAGACCTGAACACTGAAGCTTTCTTT
few	TRBV4-3	TRBJ2-3	.	CASSPDSGGGTDTQYF	TGCGCCAGCAGCCCCGACAGCGGTGGGGGCACAGATACGCAGTATTTT
few	TRBV30	TRBJ2-3	.	CALKTPGTDTQYF	TGTGCCTTGAAGACCCCGGGCACAGATACGCAGTATTTT
few	TRBV12-3/TRBV12-4	TRBJ1-4	.	CAISRSGLGEKLFF	TGTGCCATATCGCGGTCAGGGCTTGGTGAAAAACTGTTTTTT
few	TRBV5-1	TRBJ1-4	.	CASSLEGPPGELFF	TGCGCCAGCAGCTTGGAGGGACCCCCGGGGGAACTGTTTTTT
.	TRBV7-3	TRBJ2-1	.	CASSFRRDNEQFF	TGTGCCAGCAGCTTTCGGCGAGACAATGAGCAGTTCTTC
many	TRBV5-1	TRBJ2-2	.	CASSPELRGSNTGELFF	TGCGCCAGCAGCCCGGAACTCAGGGGCTCTAACACCGGGGAGCTGTTTTTT
.	TRBV7-9	TRBJ2-5	TRBD2	CASRSPTSGETQYF	TGTGCCAGCAGGTCCCCGACTAGCGGTGAGACCCAGTACTTC
many	TRBV7-9	TRBJ2-7	.	CASSLALDRPYGQYF	TGTGCCAGCAGCTTAGCGCTTGACAGGCCTTATGGGCAGTACTTC
few	TRBV12-3/TRBV12-4	TRBJ2-7	TRBD1	CASSLVGQTYEQYF	TGTGCCAGCAGTTTAGTGGGACAGACCTACGAGCAGTACTTC
few	TRBV6-1	TRBJ1-1	.	CASSMVVNTEAFF	TGTGCCAGCAGCATGGTGGTGAACACTGAAGCTTTCTTT
many	TRBV9	TRBJ2-7	TRBD1	CASSVGTGGNYEQYF	TGTGCCAGCAGCGTAGGGACAGGGGGCAATTACGAGCAGTACTTC
.	TRBV20-1	TRBJ2-6	.	CSARDLTWRGVTGANVLTF	TGCAGTGCTAGAGATTTGACTTGGCGAGGGGTAACTGGGGCCAACGTCCTGACTTTC
.	TRBV6-1	TRBJ1-2	TRBD1	CASSTTGGGYGYTF	TGTGCCAGCAGCACCACAGGGGGCGGGTATGGCTACACCTTC
.	TRBV4-2	TRBJ2-7	.	CASSNGYEQYF	TGTGCCAGCAGCAACGGGTACGAGCAGTACTTC
.	TRBV9	TRBJ1-4	.	CASSVEGRKREKLFF	TGTGCCAGCAGCGTAGAAGGGAGAAAGAGGGAAAAACTGTTTTTT
few	TRBV5-1	TRBJ1-1	.	CASSPELVTEAFF	TGCGCCAGCAGCCCGGAGTTGGTCACTGAAGCTTTCTTT